The rows below give T cell receptor beta chains drawn from one sample of a study of T-cell reconstitution after alpha-beta-depleted transplantation in children. In TCRdb, the PCR reads were re-called with MiXCR into one record per CDR3 protein. The sample shows about 500,000 distinct CDR3 sequences, approximately 32% of them seen only once. The sample was PBMCs from the stem cell graft donor, taken from the stem cell graft. The receptors originated from a human donor who donated a stem cell graft to a child with aplastic anemia. The CDR3 runs from the conserved cysteine through the conserved F or W. Each record gives: clone size, J gene, V gene, CDR3 protein. Not all rows give a size; the values are once, few, many and, for expanded clones, a class.

NA | TRBJ2-3 | TRBV20-1 | CSAKISGRTDTQYF
NA | TRBJ1-4 | TRBV20-1 | CSAGLGREKLFF
few | TRBJ1-5 | TRBV20-1 | CSAVPGHPNQPQHF
NA | TRBJ2-3 | TRBV5-1 | CASRRDADTQYF
few | TRBJ2-1 | TRBV5-5 | CASSLGGTPTHNEQFF
few | TRBJ2-7 | TRBV11-2 | CASSLGGAGRGEQYF
few | TRBJ1-2 | TRBV12-3/TRBV12-4 | CASSLAQGLIRGYTF
few | TRBJ2-3 | TRBV4-2 | CASSQDLGLTTDTQYF
NA | TRBJ1-3 | TRBV5-6 | CASSLERDVSSGNTIYF
few | TRBJ1-1 | TRBV20-1 | CSARGTGEGQINTEAFF
few | TRBJ1-1 | TRBV29-1 | CSVVPGLESTEAFF
NA | TRBJ1-4 | TRBV5-6 | CASSLIAESNEKLFF
NA | TRBJ1-2 | TRBV5-6 | CASSLDRKRGYTF
few | TRBJ2-5 | TRBV30 | CAWSVMSGAQETQYF
few | TRBJ2-2 | TRBV19 | CASRDSDTTGELFF
few | TRBJ1-1 | TRBV24-1 | CATSAGGEGDTEAFF
few | TRBJ2-4 | TRBV7-8 | CASSVDYAADIQYF
NA | TRBJ1-5 | TRBV12-3/TRBV12-4 | CASSQDGFEPQHF
NA | TRBJ2-3 | TRBV6-6 | CASSYSSADTQYF
NA | TRBJ1-2 | TRBV6-2/TRBV6-3 | CASSYSWRGAAYGYTF
NA | TRBJ2-5 | TRBV20-1 | CSAHQLAGGLKTQYF
few | TRBJ2-1 | TRBV15 | CATSRDRLDRNEQFF
NA | TRBJ2-1 | TRBV7-2 | CASSFLQRNNEQFF
few | TRBJ1-1 | TRBV29-1 | CSVLTTGGRWTEAFF
few | TRBJ2-1 | TRBV5-5 | CASSSTPSGSSYNEQFF
few | TRBJ1-5 | TRBV5-4 | CASSLRLANF
NA | TRBJ1-3 | TRBV7-9 | CASSPGPGSGRNTIYF
NA | TRBJ2-3 | TRBV28 | CASSPPGSRADTQYF
NA | TRBJ1-3 | TRBV6-6 | CATGGQGRNTIYF
few | TRBJ1-2 | TRBV24-1 | CATSDSGTANYGYTF
many | TRBJ2-1 | TRBV20-1 | CSARVGSGYNEQFF
NA | TRBJ2-3 | TRBV7-6 | CASSLVGQGLTDTQYF
NA | TRBJ2-3 | TRBV9 | CASSARGGRTDTQYF
NA | TRBJ1-3 | TRBV5-1 | CASSLAPGGAGNTIYF
many | TRBJ2-7 | TRBV6-5 | CASSYRVSNEQYF
few | TRBJ1-5 | TRBV7-2 | CASSLGQGGSRQHF